The next 5 T cell receptor beta chains were all read from a single sample in a study of neoadjuvant anti-PD-1 for oral cavity cancer. Libraries were prepared by immunoSEQ multiplex PCR; TCRdb keeps only in-frame clonotypes and omits some of them. The sample comprises fewer than 10,000 clones, about 70% of which are singletons, and around 4% rests with the top ten. The time point denotes: after neoadjuvant nivolumab, at surgical resection. The sample here was PBMCs, taken after nivolumab (anti-PD-1) treatment. All receptors derive from a person between 40 and 85 years old with oral cavity squamous cell carcinoma.

The chain links TRBV6-5 to TRBJ2-7, with TRBD1 matching 10 bases. V lost 6 bases and J lost 2; bases outside the gene matches: 7. The CDR3 is 15 amino acids. Per the germline V gene, CDR1 is MNHEY and CDR2 is SVGAGI. The CDR3 nucleotides read TGTGCCAGCAGGAGGGGGGGACAGGGGACCTACGAGCAGTACTTC. Protein sequence: CASRRGGQGTYEQYF.

The chain couples TRBV18 to TRBJ2-2, with 9 bases matching TRBD1. J was trimmed by 15 bases and V by 5 bases; bases with no gene match: 10. The CDR3 runs to 13 residues. The germline V gene encodes CDR1 KGHSH and CDR2 LQKENI. DNA of the CDR3: TGTGCCAGCTCAACATTGGGGGACAGGGATTTGTTTTTT. This sequence encodes CASSTLGDRDLFF.

The J gene is TRBJ2-3, the V gene TRBV9, with a tentative D call TRBD2 (6 bases). This CDR3 comprises 16 residues. Germline loops: CDR1 SGDLS, CDR2 YYNGEE. Trimming took off 4 bases at V and 2 bases at J, with 17 bases between the two ends. The CDR3 DNA is TGTGCCAGCAGCACCCGGGGCGGGGTGATCACAGATACGCAGTATTTT. Amino acid sequence: CASSTRGGVITDTQYF.

This chain joins TRBV4-1 and TRBJ2-2; 8 positions agree with TRBD2. The trim removed 1 base at V and 5 bases at J, leaving 9 bases unmatched. CDR3 length: 17 residues. Germline V gene lookup returns CDR1 MGHRA and CDR2 YSYEKL. The CDR3 sequence: CASSQADQAGATGELFF. In DNA, the CDR3 is TGCGCCAGCAGCCAAGCTGATCAAGCGGGAGCTACCGGGGAGCTGTTTTTT.

The rearrangement links TRBV5-1 to TRBJ2-7; 11 positions match TRBD2. The CDR3 sequence is 19 residues long. J lost 3 bases, V lost 5 bases, and 19 bases had no gene match. Germline-derived CDR1 and CDR2 are SGHRS and YFSETQ. CDR3 bases: TGCGCCAGCAGTCTCATCTCTATGTCGGCTAGCGGGGGGTTCTACGAGCAGTACTTC. Residues: CASSLISMSASGGFYEQYF.